Each of the 9 T cell receptor beta chains below was sequenced from the same sample in a study of control samples from healthy donors and cancer patients. Clones were sequenced by immunoSEQ multiplex PCR, and TCRdb holds only the in-frame ones, with some missing. The sample lists 120,000 or so clones, around 87% occurring once. Sequenced material: blood. Receptors were obtained from a man in his sixties in good health.

The V gene is TRBV27, the J gene TRBJ2-3; TRBD2 is a possible D gene (6 bases). Germline V gives CDR1 MNHEY, CDR2 SMNVEV (reference sequence). The V end lost 5 bases, the J end lost 11 bases, and 17 bases lay between the germline ends. The CDR3 is 13 amino acids. CDR3 sequence reads: CASSGLARVRQYF. The CDR3 region has the DNA TGTGCCAGCAGTGGCCTAGCGAGGGTTAGGCAGTATTTT.

The CDR3 bases are TGCGCCAGCAGCTTATCAGGGGCTGGCCCTTACGAGCAGTACTTC. It encodes CASSLSGAGPYEQYF. This rearrangement joins TRBV5-1 to TRBJ2-7, with a weak D call TRBD1 (6 bases). This CDR3 spans 15 amino acids. Germline CDR1 SGHRS, CDR2 YFSETQ. The V end lost 2 bases, the J end lost 4 bases, and 16 bases lay between the germline ends. Full variable domain (outside the CDR3, taken from reference TRBV5-1 and TRBJ2-7): KAGVTQTPRYLIKTRGQQVTLSCSPISGHRSVSWYQQTPGQGLQFLFEYFSETQRNKGNFPGRFSGRQFSNSRSEMNVSTLELGDSALYLCASSLSGAGPYEQYFGPGTRLTVT.

CDR3 bases: TGTGCCAGCAGTTACTCACCGGGACAGGGGGAAAAACTGTTTTTT. Its translation: CASSYSPGQGEKLFF. J is TRBJ1-4 and V is TRBV6-6, with 10 bases matching TRBD1. CDR3 length: 15 amino acids. V lost 0 bases to trimming and J lost 8 bases; unmatched junction nucleotides: 3. The germline gives CDR1 MNHNY, CDR2 SVGAGI (reference sequence).

The rearrangement links TRBV5-1 to TRBJ1-1, with D hard to call. This CDR3 contains 14 residues. The germline gives CDR1 SGHRS, CDR2 YFSETQ. V was shortened by 2 bases and J by 1 base, with 9 bases between the two germline ends. CDR3 sequence: CASSFSNTNTEAFF. For the CDR3, the DNA is TGCGCCAGCAGCTTTTCTAACACGAACACTGAAGCTTTCTTT.

This chain joins TRBV29-1 and TRBJ2-7, with D possibly TRBD1 on 5 matching bases. The germline V gene encodes CDR1 SQVTM and CDR2 ANQGSEA. The CDR3 has 12 residues. V lost 5 bases and J lost 2, with 10 bases in between. The chain's CDR3 is CSVMAGPYEQYF. In nucleotides, the CDR3 is TGCAGCGTTATGGCAGGGCCCTACGAGCAGTACTTC.

The chain recombines TRBV6-5 with TRBJ1-5; D not certain. V was pared by 2 bases and J by 4 bases, with 6 bases between. The CDR3 covers 13 residues. Germline V gene data show CDR1 as MNHEY and CDR2 as SVGAGI. CDR3 sequence (DNA): TGTGCCAGCAGTTACGATGGGAATCAGCCCCAGCATTTT. Amino acids: CASSYDGNQPQHF.

Here the CDR3 reads CASSLATGVFSGNTIYF. The DNA for the CDR3 is TGTGCCAGCAGCTTAGCGACAGGGGTTTTCTCTGGAAACACCATATATTTT. The V call is TRBV7-6, the J call TRBJ1-3, with TRBD1 identical over 8 bases. The CDR3 length is 17 residues. After removal of 0 bases from V and 0 bases from J, the junction contained 4 bases not matched to a gene. The germline CDR1 and CDR2 sequences are SGHVS and FNYEAQ.

The chain has TRBV6-2 or TRBV6-3 and TRBJ2-1; D tentatively fits TRBD1 or TRBD2 (7 bases each). The CDR3 is made up of 12 amino acids. V was trimmed by 0 bases and J by 14 bases, leaving 11 bases between them. Germline V lookup: CDR1 MNHEY, CDR2 SVGEGT. The CDR3 is CASSYSSGGEFF. DNA of the CDR3: TGTGCCAGCAGTTACTCATCAGGGGGGGAGTTCTTC.

This chain uses TRBV6-5 with TRBJ2-2, with 7 nucleotides matching TRBD1. The CDR3 has 15 amino acids. Trimming at V came to 6 bases and at J to 2 bases, leaving 6 bases not matched to a gene. Germline CDR1 and CDR2: MNHEY and SVGAGI. The CDR3 is CASRDRLLNTGELFF. CDR3 in DNA: TGTGCCAGCAGGGACAGGCTCCTTAACACCGGGGAGCTGTTTTTT.